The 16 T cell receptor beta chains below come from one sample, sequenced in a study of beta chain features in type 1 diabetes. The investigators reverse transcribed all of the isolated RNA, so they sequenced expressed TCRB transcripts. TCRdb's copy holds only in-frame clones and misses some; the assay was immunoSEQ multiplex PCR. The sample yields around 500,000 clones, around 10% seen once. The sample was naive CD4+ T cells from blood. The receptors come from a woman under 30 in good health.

This chain's CDR3 is CASSRAIRYEQYV. The CDR3 coding sequence is TGTGCCAGCAGCCGGGCCATCCGCTACGAGCAGTACGTC. The V and J genes are TRBV11-2 and TRBJ2-7; D is unclear. Trimming took 5 bases from V and 3 from J, leaving 11 bases between them. CDR1 and CDR2 from the germline V gene are SGHAT and FQNNGV. The CDR3 length is 13 residues.

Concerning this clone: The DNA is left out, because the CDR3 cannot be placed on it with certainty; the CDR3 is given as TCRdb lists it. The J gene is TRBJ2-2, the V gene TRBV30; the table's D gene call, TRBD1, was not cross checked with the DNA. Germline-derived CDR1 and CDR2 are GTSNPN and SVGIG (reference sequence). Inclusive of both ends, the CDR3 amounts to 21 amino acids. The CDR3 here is CAWSVDHCGRAKPSSTGELFF.

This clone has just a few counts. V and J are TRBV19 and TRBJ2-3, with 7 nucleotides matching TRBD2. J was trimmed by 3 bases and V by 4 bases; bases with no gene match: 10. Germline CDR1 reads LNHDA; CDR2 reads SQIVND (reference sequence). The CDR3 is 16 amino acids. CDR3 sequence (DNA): TGTGCCAGTAGTAAAGGGGCTAGCGGTGGAACAGATACGCAGTATTTT. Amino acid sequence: CASSKGASGGTDTQYF.

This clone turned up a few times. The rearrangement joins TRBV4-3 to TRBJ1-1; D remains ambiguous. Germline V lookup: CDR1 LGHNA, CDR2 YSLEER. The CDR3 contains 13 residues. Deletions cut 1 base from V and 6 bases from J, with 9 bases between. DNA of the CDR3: TGCGCCAGCAGCCAAGGAAGGAGCGCTGAAGCTTTCTTT. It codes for CASSQGRSAEAFF.

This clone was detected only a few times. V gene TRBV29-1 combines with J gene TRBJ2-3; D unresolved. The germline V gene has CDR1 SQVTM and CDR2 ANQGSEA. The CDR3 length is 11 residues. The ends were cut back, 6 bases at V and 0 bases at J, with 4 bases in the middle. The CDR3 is CSVDSTDTQYF. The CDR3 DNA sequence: TGCAGCGTGGATAGCACAGATACGCAGTATTTT.

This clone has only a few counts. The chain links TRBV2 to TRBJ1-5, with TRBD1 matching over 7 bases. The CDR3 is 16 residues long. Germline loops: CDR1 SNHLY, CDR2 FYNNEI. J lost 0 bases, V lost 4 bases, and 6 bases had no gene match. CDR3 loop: CASSGHRGYSNQPQHF. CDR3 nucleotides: TGTGCCAGCAGTGGTCACAGGGGTTATAGCAATCAGCCCCAGCATTTT.

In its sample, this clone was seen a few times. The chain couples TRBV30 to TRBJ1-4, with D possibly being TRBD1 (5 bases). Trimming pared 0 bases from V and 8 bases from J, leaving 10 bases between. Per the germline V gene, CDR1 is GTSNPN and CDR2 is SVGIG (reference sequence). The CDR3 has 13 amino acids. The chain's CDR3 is CAWSVQGREKLFF. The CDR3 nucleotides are TGTGCCTGGAGTGTGCAGGGAAGAGAAAAACTGTTTTTT. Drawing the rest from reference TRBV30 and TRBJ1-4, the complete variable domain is SQTIHQWPATLVQPVGSPLSLECTVEGTSNPNLYWYRQAAGRGLQLLFYSVGIGQISSEVPQNLSASRPQDRQFILSSKKLLLSDSGFYLCAWSVQGREKLFFGSGTQLSVL.

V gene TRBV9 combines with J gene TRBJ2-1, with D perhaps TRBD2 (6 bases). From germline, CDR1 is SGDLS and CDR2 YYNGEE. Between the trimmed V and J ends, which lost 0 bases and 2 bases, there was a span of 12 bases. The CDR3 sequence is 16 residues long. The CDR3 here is CASSVVGLATYNEQFF. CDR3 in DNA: TGTGCCAGCAGCGTAGTGGGACTCGCCACCTACAATGAGCAGTTCTTC.

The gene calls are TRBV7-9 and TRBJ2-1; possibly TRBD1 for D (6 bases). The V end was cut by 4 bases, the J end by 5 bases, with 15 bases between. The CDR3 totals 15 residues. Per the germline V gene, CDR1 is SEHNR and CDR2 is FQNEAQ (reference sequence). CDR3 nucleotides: TGTGCCAGCAGCTCCACAGGGCCGCCCAACAATGAGCAGTTCTTC. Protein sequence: CASSSTGPPNNEQFF.

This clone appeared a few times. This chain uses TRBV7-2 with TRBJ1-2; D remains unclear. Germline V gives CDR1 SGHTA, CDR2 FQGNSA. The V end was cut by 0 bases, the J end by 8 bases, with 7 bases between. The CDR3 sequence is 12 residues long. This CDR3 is CASSLAAGGYTF. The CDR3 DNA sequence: TGTGCCAGCAGCTTAGCGGCAGGCGGCTACACCTTC.

The CDR3 sequence is CASSLPGTGVAEAFF. DNA for the CDR3: TGTGCCAGCAGCCTCCCCGGGACAGGGGTGGCTGAAGCTTTCTTT. The rearrangement uses TRBV5-6 and TRBJ1-1; 10 bases match TRBD1. The V segment lost 4 bases and the J segment 6 bases; nucleotides outside the gene matches: 9. The CDR3 consists of 15 residues. Germline V gene data show CDR1 as SGHDT and CDR2 as YYEEEE.

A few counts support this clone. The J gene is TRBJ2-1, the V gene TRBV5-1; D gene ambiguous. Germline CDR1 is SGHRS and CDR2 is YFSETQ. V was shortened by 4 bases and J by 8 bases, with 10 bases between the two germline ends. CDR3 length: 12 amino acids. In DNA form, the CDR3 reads TGCGCCAGCAGCGTAGCCCCGGATGAGCAGTTCTTC. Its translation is CASSVAPDEQFF.

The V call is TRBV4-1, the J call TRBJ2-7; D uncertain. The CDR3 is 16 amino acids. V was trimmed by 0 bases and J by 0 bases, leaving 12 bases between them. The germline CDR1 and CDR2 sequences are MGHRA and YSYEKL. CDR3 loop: CASSQEPSISSYEQYV. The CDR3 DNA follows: TGCGCCAGCAGCCAAGAACCTTCTATCAGCTCCTACGAGCAGTACGTC.

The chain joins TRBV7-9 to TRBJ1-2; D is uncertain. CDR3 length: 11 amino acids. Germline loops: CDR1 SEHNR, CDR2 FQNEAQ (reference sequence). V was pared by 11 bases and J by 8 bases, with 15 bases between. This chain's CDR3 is CAGEQREGYTF. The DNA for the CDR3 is TGTGCCGGGGAACAGCGGGAGGGCTACACCTTC.

The CDR3 DNA follows: TGTGCCAGCAGCTCCCCAGTGGGGGGCCCAGATACGCAGTATTTT. Encoded protein: CASSSPVGGPDTQYF. The chain employs TRBV5-4 and TRBJ2-3, with D perhaps matching TRBD1 or TRBD2 (6 bases each). Trimming stripped 3 bases from V and 4 bases from J, with 15 bases between. This CDR3 spans 15 amino acids. Germline loops: CDR1 SGHNT, CDR2 YYREEE (reference sequence).

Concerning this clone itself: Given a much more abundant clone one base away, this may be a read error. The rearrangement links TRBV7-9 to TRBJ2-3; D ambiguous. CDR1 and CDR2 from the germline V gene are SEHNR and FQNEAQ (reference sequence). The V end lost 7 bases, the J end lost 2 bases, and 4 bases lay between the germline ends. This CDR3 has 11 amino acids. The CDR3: CASTSTDTQYF. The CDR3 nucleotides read TGTGCCAGCACCTCCACAGATACGCAGTATTTT. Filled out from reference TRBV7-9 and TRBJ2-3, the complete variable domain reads DTGVSQNPRHKITKRGQNVTFRCDPISEHNRLYWYRQTLGQGPEFLTYFQNEAQLEKSRLLSDRFSAERPKGSFSTLEIQRTEQGDSAMYLCASTSTDTQYFGPGTRLTVL.